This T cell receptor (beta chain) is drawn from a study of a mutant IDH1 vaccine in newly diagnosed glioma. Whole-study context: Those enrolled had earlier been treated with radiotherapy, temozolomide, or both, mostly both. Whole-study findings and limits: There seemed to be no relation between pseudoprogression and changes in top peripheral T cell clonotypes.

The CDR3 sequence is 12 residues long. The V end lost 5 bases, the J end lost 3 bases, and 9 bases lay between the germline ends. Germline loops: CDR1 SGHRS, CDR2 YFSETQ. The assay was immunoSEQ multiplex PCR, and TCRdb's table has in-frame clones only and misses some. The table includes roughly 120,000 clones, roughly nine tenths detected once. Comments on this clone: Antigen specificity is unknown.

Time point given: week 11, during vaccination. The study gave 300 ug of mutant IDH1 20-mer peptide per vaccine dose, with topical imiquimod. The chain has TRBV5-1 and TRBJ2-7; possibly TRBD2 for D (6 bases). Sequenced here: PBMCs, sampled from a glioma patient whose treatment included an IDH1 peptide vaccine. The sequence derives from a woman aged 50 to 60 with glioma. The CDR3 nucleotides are TGCGCCAGCAGGAAGGAGGGCTACGAGCAGTACTTC. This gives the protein CASRKEGYEQYF.